This is a list of T cell receptor beta chains from one sample in a study of blood T cell repertoires in COVID-19. The assay was immunoSEQ multiplex PCR, and TCRdb's table has in-frame clones only and misses some. In the table there are under 350,000 clones, 85% of which are singletons. Sequencing was carried out using peripheral blood. The receptors shown here come from a human donor in a cohort sampled during active COVID-19. The CDR3 runs from the conserved cysteine through the conserved F or W. Fields, in order: CDR3 length, V gene, CDR3 protein.

CDR3 length: 15
V gene: TRBV27
CDR3 protein: CASSFNDRDTGELFF

CDR3 length: 15
V gene: TRBV6-5
CDR3 protein: CASRSGSYQSSEAFF

CDR3 length: 14
V gene: TRBV27
CDR3 protein: CASSLRQGKGEQYF

CDR3 length: 13
V gene: TRBV30
CDR3 protein: CAWSVRRGNEQFF

CDR3 length: 15
V gene: TRBV30
CDR3 protein: CAWSRTSGDYYEQYF

CDR3 length: 14
V gene: TRBV5-1
CDR3 protein: CASSTTATNEKLFF

CDR3 length: 17
V gene: TRBV24-1
CDR3 protein: CATMEGASGGLQETQYF

CDR3 length: 11
V gene: TRBV20-1
CDR3 protein: CSAPGQIEAFF

CDR3 length: 15
V gene: TRBV5-1
CDR3 protein: CASSLAQGNTGELFF

CDR3 length: 14
V gene: TRBV18
CDR3 protein: CASSSGQNNEKLFF

CDR3 length: 14
V gene: TRBV6-4
CDR3 protein: CASSPDRGNTEAFF

CDR3 length: 16
V gene: TRBV11-1
CDR3 protein: CASSKKTGGGANVLTF

CDR3 length: 16
V gene: TRBV11-3
CDR3 protein: CASSLGGGRAMGEQFF

CDR3 length: 13
V gene: TRBV5-1
CDR3 protein: CASSPEKSYEQYF

CDR3 length: 15
V gene: TRBV6-5
CDR3 protein: CASSYRTAGTDTQYF

CDR3 length: 12
V gene: TRBV2
CDR3 protein: CASSVTGNTIYF

CDR3 length: 16
V gene: TRBV9
CDR3 protein: CASSVGGPEMNTEAFF

CDR3 length: 15
V gene: TRBV6-5
CDR3 protein: CASSLRQDQPYEQYF

CDR3 length: 14
V gene: TRBV6-4
CDR3 protein: CASSDSPGSTEAFF

CDR3 length: 14
V gene: TRBV7-9
CDR3 protein: CASTPPQWNTEAFF

CDR3 length: 12
V gene: TRBV6-5
CDR3 protein: CASRTGQYGYTF

CDR3 length: 14
V gene: TRBV7-8
CDR3 protein: CASSLGRNPGGYTF

CDR3 length: 15
V gene: TRBV7-9
CDR3 protein: CASSLPVGRRYGYTF

CDR3 length: 12
V gene: TRBV5-6
CDR3 protein: CASSLLGQPQHF

CDR3 length: 15
V gene: TRBV7-9
CDR3 protein: CASTVISGSGNTIYF

CDR3 length: 17
V gene: TRBV30
CDR3 protein: CAWDRTWTSGVPDTQYF